These T cell receptor beta chains were read from a single sample in a study of graft-versus-host responses after intestinal transplantation. The repertoire was sequenced with immunoSEQ multiplex PCR; TCRdb's copy has only in-frame clones and lacks some. In the table there are about 83,000 clones, about 88% of which are singletons. The antigens for these receptors are not known. Sequenced material: unstimulated CD4+ T cells sorted from spleen or lymph node cells, taken before intestinal transplant. The origin of the receptors is a human donor who received an intestinal transplant. CDR3s leave out the opening cysteine and the closing phenylalanine or tryptophan. Fields, in order: V gene, CDR3 protein.

>TRBV4-1
ASSHPGTGGTQPQH
>TRBV9
ASRVDRECTDTQY
>TRBV5-5
ASSLVTGWNEKLF
>TRBV7-9
ASSLRGKSDEKLF
>TRBV6-1
ASKNRGGSYEQY
>TRBV12-5
ASGLDRTYVPYEQY
>TRBV6-1
ASRGSTYEQY
>TRBV28
ASRQGPANTGELF
>TRBV2
ASSETGDQETQY
>TRBV4-1
ASSPEEGREEAF
>TRBV2
ASSEARVMRGEQF